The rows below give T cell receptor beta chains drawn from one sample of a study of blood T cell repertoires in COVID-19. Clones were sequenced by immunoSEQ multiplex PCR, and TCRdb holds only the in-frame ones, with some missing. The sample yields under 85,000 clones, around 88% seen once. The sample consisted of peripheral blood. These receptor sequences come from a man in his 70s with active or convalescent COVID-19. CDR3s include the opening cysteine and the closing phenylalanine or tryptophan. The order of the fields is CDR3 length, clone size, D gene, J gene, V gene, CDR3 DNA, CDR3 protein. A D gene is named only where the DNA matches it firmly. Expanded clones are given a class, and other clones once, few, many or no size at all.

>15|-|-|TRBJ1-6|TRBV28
TGTGCCAGCAGTTTAACACAGACGCTTTATTCACCCCTCCACTTT
CASSLTQTLYSPLHF
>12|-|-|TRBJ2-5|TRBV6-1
TGTGCCAGCAGTGAATTGTTCGGGACCCAGTACTTC
CASSELFGTQYF
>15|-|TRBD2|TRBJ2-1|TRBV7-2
TGTGCCAGCAGACCCCCGGGACTAGCGATCAATGAGCAGTTCTTC
CASRPPGLAINEQFF
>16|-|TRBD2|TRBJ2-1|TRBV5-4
TGTGCCAGCAGCTCCGGGGTAGCGGGGATCTACAATGAGCAGTTCTTC
CASSSGVAGIYNEQFF
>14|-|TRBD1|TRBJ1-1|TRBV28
TGTGCCAGCAGTTTAGACGACAGGGGCCGCAAGGCTTTCTTT
CASSLDDRGRKAFF
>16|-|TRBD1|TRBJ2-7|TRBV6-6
TGTGCCAGCAGTTACCCGGGGACAGGGGGCCAGTACGAGCAGTACTTC
CASSYPGTGGQYEQYF
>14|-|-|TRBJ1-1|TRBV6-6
TGTGCCAGCAGCTACGGCCAGTCGAACACTGAAGCTTTCTTT
CASSYGQSNTEAFF
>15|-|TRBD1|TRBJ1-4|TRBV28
TGTGCCAGCAGTTTGGACAGGGGGGGCAATGAAAAACTGTTTTTT
CASSLDRGGNEKLFF
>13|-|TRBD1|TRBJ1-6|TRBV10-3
TGTGCCAGCGGAACAGGGGACAATTCACCCCTCCACTTT
CASGTGDNSPLHF
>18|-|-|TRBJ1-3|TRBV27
TGTGCCAGCAGCCCCGCCCTGCGGGGCACAGTCTCTGGAAACACCATATATTTT
CASSPALRGTVSGNTIYF
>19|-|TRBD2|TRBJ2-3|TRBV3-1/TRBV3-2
TGTGCCAGCAGCCAAGATGCAATTACTAGCGGAGCCGACACAGATACGCAGTATTTT
CASSQDAITSGADTDTQYF
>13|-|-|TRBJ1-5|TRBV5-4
TGTGCCAGCAGCAGGGAGGGCAATCAGCCCCAGCATTTT
CASSREGNQPQHF
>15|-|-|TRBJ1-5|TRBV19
TGTGCCAGTAGCGCGGGGGAGGCTACAGGTCAGCCCCAGCATTTT
CASSAGEATGQPQHF
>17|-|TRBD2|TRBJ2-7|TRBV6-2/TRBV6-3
TGTGCCAGCAGTGCTCCTGAGGAGCGGGAGGTCTCCTACGAGCAGTACTTC
CASSAPEEREVSYEQYF
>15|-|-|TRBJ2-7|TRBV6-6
TGTGCCAGCAGTTACTCGAAGCCGGGAACCTACGAGCAGTACTTC
CASSYSKPGTYEQYF
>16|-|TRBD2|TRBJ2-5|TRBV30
TGTGCCTGGAGTTCTAATATACTAGCGGGCCAAGAGACCCAGTACTTC
CAWSSNILAGQETQYF
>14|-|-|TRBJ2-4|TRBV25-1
TGTGCCAGCAGTGATTCGGTAGCCAAAAACATTCAGTACTTC
CASSDSVAKNIQYF
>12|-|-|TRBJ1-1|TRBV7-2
TGTGCCAGCCTACAGGGTGGGGCTGAAGCTTTCTTT
CASLQGGAEAFF
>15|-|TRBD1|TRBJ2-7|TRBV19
TGTGCCAGTAGTAAGGTAGGGACAGGTTTGTACGAGCAGTACTTC
CASSKVGTGLYEQYF
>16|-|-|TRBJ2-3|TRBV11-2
TGTGCCAGCAGACTAGCCGGGGCTAAAGGAGACAGTACGCAGTATTTT
CASRLAGAKGDSTQYF
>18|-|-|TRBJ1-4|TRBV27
TGTGCCAGCAGTTTAAGGCAACAGGGCCCGTGGGTGAATGAAAAACTGTTTTTT
CASSLRQQGPWVNEKLFF
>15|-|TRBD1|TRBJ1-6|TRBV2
TGTGCCAGCACCCTTAACAGGGGGATTAATTCACCCCTCCACTTT
CASTLNRGINSPLHF
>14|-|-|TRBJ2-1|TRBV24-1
TGTGCCACCAGTGATTTTCCGGGAGACAATGAGCAGTTCTTC
CATSDFPGDNEQFF
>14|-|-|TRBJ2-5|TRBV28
TGTGCCAGCAGTCCGATAGGGAGCTGGGAGACCCAGTACTTC
CASSPIGSWETQYF
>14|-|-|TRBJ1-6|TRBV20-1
TGCAGTGCTAGTCGGGGGGCTGGCAATTCACCCCTCCACTTT
CSASRGAGNSPLHF
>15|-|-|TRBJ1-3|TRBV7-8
TGTGCCAGCAGCTTAGTAGGCGGATCCGGAAACACCATATATTTT
CASSLVGGSGNTIYF
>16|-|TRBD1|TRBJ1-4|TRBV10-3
TGTGCCATCAGTGCCGGGACAGGAGCTCTTAATGAAAAACTGTTTTTT
CAISAGTGALNEKLFF
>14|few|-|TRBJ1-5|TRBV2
TGTGCCAGCAGTGAAGGCGGAACATTCGTGCCCCAGCATTTT
CASSEGGTFVPQHF
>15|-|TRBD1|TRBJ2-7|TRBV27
TGTGCCAGCCGGACAGGGGCACAGACCCTCTACGAGCAGTACTTC
CASRTGAQTLYEQYF
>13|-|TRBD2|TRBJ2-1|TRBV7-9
TGTGCCAGCAGACTAGCGGGAGGCAATGAGCAGTTCTTC
CASRLAGGNEQFF
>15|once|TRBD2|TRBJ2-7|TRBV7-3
TGTGCCAGCAGCGACCCCCTAGCGGGAGGGCTGGGGCAGTACTTC
CASSDPLAGGLGQYF
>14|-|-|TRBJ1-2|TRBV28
TGTGCCAGCACCTTGCCTTTAGCTAACTATGGCTACACCTTC
CASTLPLANYGYTF
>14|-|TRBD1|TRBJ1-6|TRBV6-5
TGTGCCAGCAGTTCCGGGACAGCAAATTCACCCCTCCACTTT
CASSSGTANSPLHF
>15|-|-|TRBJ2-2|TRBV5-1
TGCGCCAGCAGCCTAGAGGGTGAACACACCGGGGAGCTGTTTTTT
CASSLEGEHTGELFF
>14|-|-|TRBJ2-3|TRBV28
TGTGCCAGCACCCCCGGGACTAGCACAGATACGCAGTATTTT
CASTPGTSTDTQYF
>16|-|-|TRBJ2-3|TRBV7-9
TGTGCCAGCAGCTTAGGTCTACTAGGAGGCACAGATACGCAGTATTTT
CASSLGLLGGTDTQYF
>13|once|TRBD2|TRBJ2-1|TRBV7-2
TGTGCCAGCAGCATTAGGAGTACGCGGGAGACTTTCTTC
CASSIRSTRETFF
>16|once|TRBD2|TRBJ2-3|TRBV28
TGTGCCAGCAGCTGGACTAGCGGGGCTAGCACAGATACGCAGTATTTT
CASSWTSGASTDTQYF
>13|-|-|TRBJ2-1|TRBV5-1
TGCGCCAGCAGCTTGGACAGGTACAATGAGCAGTTCTTC
CASSLDRYNEQFF
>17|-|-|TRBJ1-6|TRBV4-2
TGTGCCAGCAGCCAAGATTTTGCAGGGAGGTCGGGTTCACCCCTCCACTTT
CASSQDFAGRSGSPLHF
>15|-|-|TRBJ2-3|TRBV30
TGTGCCTGGAGTGTAGGGGGACTACTTGCAGATACGCAGTATTTT
CAWSVGGLLADTQYF
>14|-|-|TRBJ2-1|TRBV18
TGTGCCAGCTCACCAACAGGGTCCTACAATGAGCAGTTCTTC
CASSPTGSYNEQFF
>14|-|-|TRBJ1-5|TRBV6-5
TGTGCCAGCAGTTATTCAGGATCCAATCAGCCCCAGCATTTT
CASSYSGSNQPQHF
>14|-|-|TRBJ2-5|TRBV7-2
TGTGCCAGCAGCTTAGGACAGACAGCGCCTCTCCCCCACTTC
CASSLGQTAPLPHF
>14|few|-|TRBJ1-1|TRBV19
TGTGCCAGTAGTATAAACAGGGTGTGGACTGAAGCTTTCTTT
CASSINRVWTEAFF
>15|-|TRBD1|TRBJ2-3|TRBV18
TGTGCCAGCTCACCTAGACAGGGGAGCACAGATACGCAGTATTTT
CASSPRQGSTDTQYF
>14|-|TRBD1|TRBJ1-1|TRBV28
TGTGCCAGCAGTTTCCCGGACAGGGAGACTGAAGCTTTCTTT
CASSFPDRETEAFF
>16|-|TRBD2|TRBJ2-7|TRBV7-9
TGTGCCAGCAGTGGGACTAGCGGTGACGCCCCCTACGAGCAGTACTTC
CASSGTSGDAPYEQYF
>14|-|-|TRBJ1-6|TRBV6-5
TGTGCCAGTTCCAGCCCGGGAGGGATTTCACCCCTCCACTTT
CASSSPGGISPLHF
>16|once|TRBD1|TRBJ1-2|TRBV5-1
TGCGCCAGCAGCAGGCCGGGACAGGGGTCGCCCTATGGCTACACCTTC
CASSRPGQGSPYGYTF
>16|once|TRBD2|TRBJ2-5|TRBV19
TGTGCCAGTAGGGGCGAAGCGGGAGGCCGTCAAGAGACCCAGTACTTC
CASRGEAGGRQETQYF
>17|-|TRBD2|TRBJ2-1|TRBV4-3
TGCGCCAGCAGCCAAGGCGTGGGACTAGCGGGAGTCAATGAGCAGTTCTTC
CASSQGVGLAGVNEQFF
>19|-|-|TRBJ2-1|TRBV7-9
TGTGCCAGCAGCTTAAGGCTAGCGTCCAGACCCAGCTCCTACAATGAGCAGTTCTTC
CASSLRLASRPSSYNEQFF